This T cell receptor (beta chain) originates from a study of post-analysis software for immune sequencing data. For the study at large: The patients showed relapsing-remitting, secondary progressive and progressive-relapsing multiple sclerosis courses. Whole-study results and caveats: Comparison of patients with controls showed about 5 TRBV segments more frequent in patients, TRBV5-6, TRBV5-1 and TRBV20-1 among them.

This clonotype has only a few counts. The antigen remains undetermined. Unmatched junction bases numbered 14, after V lost 0 bases and J lost 3 bases. This CDR3 has 19 residues. Prepared TCR beta cDNA libraries contained unique molecular identifiers. TCRdb reprocessed the PCR reads with MiXCR, giving one entry per CDR3 protein. The table records some 370,000 distinct CDR3 sequences, less than 40% of them present only once. The chain has TRBV23-1 and TRBJ2-5; 9 bases align to TRBD2. Being an ORF, TRBV23-1 has a function that is uncertain. The sequenced material came from blood. This TCR derives from a girl aged 10-17 years with multiple sclerosis. CDR3 coding DNA: TGCGCCAGCAGTCAATCAGGGTTCGAGCGGGGGGACGTCGAAGAGACCCAGTACTTC. Its protein product is CASSQSGFERGDVEETQYF.